The clone carrying this T cell receptor (beta chain) was seen only once. Antigen: not known. One junction end does not reproduce the germline sequence, and a read error may be involved. CDR1 is DFQATT, CDR2 SNEGSKA, per germline (reference sequence). The CDR3 consists of 13 residues. Study-level findings and limits: Tumor memory CD4+ T cell TCR gene usage clustered with blood and lymph node memory CD4+ cells and lymph node naive CD4+ cells.

Full-length variable regions came from constant-region reverse primers plus semi-nested Nested Universal Primer A PCR. MiXCR was run by TCRdb on the 5' RACE reads, yielding one entry per CDR3 protein. The table has around 57,000 distinct CDR3 sequences, roughly 28% seen once. CD4+CD45RO+CD25- cells were isolated as memory CD4+ T cells. This sequence was found in a female donor with breast cancer. Sequencing was carried out using tumor-infiltrating memory CD4+ T cells sorted from the breast tumor. Documented subset: memory CD4+ T cells, CD4+CD45RO+CD25-. This rearrangement joins TRBV20-1 to TRBJ1-6, with a weak D call TRBD1 (5 bases). The CDR3 loop reads CSARDRANPPLHF. CDR3 in DNA: TGCAGTGCTAGAGACAGGGCTAATCCACCCCTCCACTTT.